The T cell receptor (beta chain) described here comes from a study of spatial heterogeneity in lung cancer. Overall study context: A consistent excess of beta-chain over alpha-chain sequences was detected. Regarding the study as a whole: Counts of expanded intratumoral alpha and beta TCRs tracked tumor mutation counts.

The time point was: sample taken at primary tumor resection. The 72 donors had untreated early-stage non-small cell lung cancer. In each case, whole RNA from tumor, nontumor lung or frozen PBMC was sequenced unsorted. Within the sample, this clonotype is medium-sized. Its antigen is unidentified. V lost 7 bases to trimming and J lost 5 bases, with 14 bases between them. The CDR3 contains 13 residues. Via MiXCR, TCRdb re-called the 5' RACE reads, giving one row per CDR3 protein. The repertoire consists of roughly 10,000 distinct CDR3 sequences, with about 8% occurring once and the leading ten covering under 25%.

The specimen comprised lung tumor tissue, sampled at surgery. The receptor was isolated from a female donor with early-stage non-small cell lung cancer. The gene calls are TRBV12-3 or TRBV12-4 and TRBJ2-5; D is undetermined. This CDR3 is CASTGLSGETQYF. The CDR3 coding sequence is TGTGCCAGCACGGGTTTGTCCGGGGAGACCCAGTACTTC.